The 30 T cell receptor beta chains presented below share a single source sample, sequenced in a study of T cells expressing NK-cell markers. Using the 5' RACE reads, TCRdb records one entry per CDR3 protein without DNA. The data show about 370,000 distinct CDR3 sequences, and the top ten clones hold 9.5% to 12%. Sample: blood T cells: a sorted CD56 or NKG2C T cell subset, CD4+ or CD8+ T cells, or bulk PBMC T cells (not recorded which). Every receptor here comes from a woman aged 45-59 years in good health.

CDR3 sequence reads: CASSYSPIREQFF. V gene TRBV19 combines with J gene TRBJ2-1; TCRdb proposes TRBD1, but this gene call is untestable without DNA. The CDR3 is 13 residues long. The germline CDR1 and CDR2 sequences are LNHDA and SQIVND (reference sequence).

The chain carries TRBV18 and TRBJ2-3. Per the germline V gene, CDR1 is KGHSH and CDR2 is LQKENI. CDR3 size: 13 residues. The CDR3 spells CASSPSPMDTQYF.

V and J are TRBV5-1 and TRBJ2-3; the D gene TCRdb calls, TRBD2, cannot be checked with no DNA. The CDR3 length is 15 residues. Germline CDR1 SGHRS, CDR2 YFSETQ. The CDR3 spells CASSSGLVGVDTQYF.

The rearrangement links TRBV24-1 to TRBJ2-7; TCRdb designates TRBD1, a call that cannot be tested without DNA. CDR3 length equals 14 residues. Germline CDR1 reads KGHDR; CDR2 reads SFDVKD. The CDR3 sequence: CATSSPGSIYEQYF.

The chain has TRBV9 and TRBJ2-7; the TRBD1 assignment by TCRdb is unverifiable without DNA. Looked up from germline, CDR1 is SGDLS and CDR2 is YYNGEE. This CDR3 has 14 amino acids. CDR3 protein: CASSARGLAYEQYF.

CDR3 in amino acids: CASSPISGRANNEQFF. The chain joins TRBV5-1 to TRBJ2-1; TCRdb's assignment of TRBD2 cannot be checked, as there is no DNA. CDR1 is SGHRS and CDR2 is YFSETQ in the germline V gene. This CDR3 is 16 amino acids long.

The V gene is TRBV20-1, the J gene TRBJ2-1; the TCRdb call, TRBD1, lacks DNA for checking. Germline assignment: CDR1 DFQATT and CDR2 SNEGSKA (reference sequence). The CDR3 has 13 residues. CDR3 loop: CSAQKDGEGEQFF.

CDR3 amino acids: CASSQGAATNSPLHF. The chain combines TRBV3-1 with TRBJ1-6. In germline, CDR1 is LGHDT, CDR2 YNNKEL (reference sequence). The length of the CDR3 is 15 residues.

The chain links TRBV7-8 to TRBJ2-2. The CDR3 has 15 amino acids. Germline values: CDR1 SGHVS, CDR2 FQNEAQ. CDR3 sequence: CASSTRRWGTGELFF. Variable domain in full (rest from reference TRBV7-8 and TRBJ2-2): GAGVSQSPRYKVAKRGQDVALRCDPISGHVSLFWYQQALGQGPEFLTYFQNEAQLDKSGLPSDRFFAERPEGSVSTLKIQRTQQEDSAVYLCASSTRRWGTGELFFGEGSRLTVL.

The chain couples TRBV3-1 to TRBJ2-3; TCRdb names TRBD2, which stays unverified in the absence of DNA. The CDR3 contains 16 residues. CDR1 and CDR2 (germline): LGHDT, YNNKEL (reference sequence). This CDR3 is CASSLGRSGRRDTQYF.

V usage is TRBV6-7 and J usage is TRBJ2-7; TCRdb's D call, TRBD1, is unchecked because there is no DNA. TRBV6-7 is assigned to the ORF class and has an uncertain function. This CDR3 contains 19 residues. The CDR3 loop is CASSYAKLRTGNHFYEQYF.

The chain recombines TRBV5-5 with TRBJ2-5; TCRdb calls TRBD1, which cannot be checked without DNA. The CDR3 is 15 amino acids. CDR1 SGHKS and CDR2 YYEKEE come from the germline V gene (reference sequence). The CDR3: CASRSTGQVRETQYF.

This chain links TRBV14 with TRBJ1-1. Germline V gives CDR1 SGHDN, CDR2 FVKESK. This CDR3 spans 13 amino acids. CDR3 residues: CASSQDTKFEAFF.

The gene calls are TRBV5-1 and TRBJ1-1; TCRdb outputs TRBD1, but without DNA this stays unchecked. This CDR3 has 17 amino acids. Germline-derived CDR1 and CDR2 are SGHRS and YFSETQ. CDR3 region: CASSGGDSATQLTEAFF.

The rearrangement uses TRBV25-1 and TRBJ2-5; the D gene TCRdb calls, TRBD1, cannot be checked with no DNA. The germline gives CDR1 MGHDK, CDR2 SYGVNS. The length of the CDR3 is 16 residues. Here the CDR3 reads CASSAGTGIEGETQYF.

This chain joins TRBV7-9 and TRBJ2-3; TCRdb's D call of TRBD2 is untestable without DNA. CDR3 length: 15 residues. Germline V gives CDR1 SEHNR, CDR2 FQNEAQ (reference sequence). CDR3 sequence reads: CASSPTGSSDDTQYF. Together with reference TRBV7-9 and TRBJ2-3, the CDR3 gives the full variable domain: DTGVSQNPRHKITKRGQNVTFRCDPISEHNRLYWYRQTLGQGPEFLTYFQNEAQLEKSRLLSDRFSAERPKGSFSTLEIQRTEQGDSAMYLCASSPTGSSDDTQYFGPGTRLTVL.

The rearrangement joins TRBV3-1 to TRBJ2-7; TCRdb's D call of TRBD2 is untestable without DNA. The CDR3 contains 15 residues. Germline assignment: CDR1 LGHDT and CDR2 YNNKEL (reference sequence). The CDR3 is CASSPSGGNSYEQYF.

The J gene is TRBJ2-5, the V gene TRBV7-8; TCRdb lists TRBD2, though no DNA is available to test this call. CDR3 length: 15 residues. From germline, CDR1 is SGHVS and CDR2 FQNEAQ. CDR3 in amino acids: CASSLVSSGSQTQYF.

The chain is built from TRBV15 and TRBJ1-5; the TCRdb D gene call, TRBD1, has no DNA to confirm it. This CDR3 region has 14 residues. Germline CDR1 and CDR2: LNHNV and YYDKDF (reference sequence). This CDR3 reads CATSRVGGGQPQHF.

The V gene is TRBV15, the J gene TRBJ2-7; TCRdb proposes TRBD2, but this gene call is untestable without DNA. The CDR3 length is 16 residues. Germline CDR1 and CDR2: LNHNV and YYDKDF (reference sequence). CDR3 sequence reads: CATSREKTSGRREQYF. The variable domain in full, completed from reference TRBV15 and TRBJ2-7, reads DAMVIQNPRYQVTQFGKPVTLSCSQTLNHNVMYWYQQKSSQAPKLLFHYYDKDFNNEADTPDNFQSRRPNTSFCFLDIRSPGLGDTAMYLCATSREKTSGRREQYFGPGTRLTVT.

This chain uses TRBV5-1 with TRBJ1-1; the D gene TCRdb calls, TRBD1, cannot be checked with no DNA. Germline V gives CDR1 SGHRS, CDR2 YFSETQ. The CDR3 covers 16 residues. CDR3 loop: CASSPELMTGATEAFF. The complete variable domain, with remaining parts taken from reference TRBV5-1 and TRBJ1-1, reads KAGVTQTPRYLIKTRGQQVTLSCSPISGHRSVSWYQQTPGQGLQFLFEYFSETQRNKGNFPGRFSGRQFSNSRSEMNVSTLELGDSALYLCASSPELMTGATEAFFGQGTRLTVV.

This chain uses TRBV29-1 with TRBJ2-7; with no DNA, the TCRdb D assignment of TRBD2 cannot be verified. The CDR3 extends over 12 amino acids. CDR1 SQVTM and CDR2 ANQGSEA come from the germline V gene. Here the CDR3 reads CSVAVQAREQYF.

The rearrangement links TRBV10-3 to TRBJ1-2; TCRdb proposes TRBD1, but this gene call is untestable without DNA. The CDR3 has 13 residues. Looked up from germline, CDR1 is ENHRY and CDR2 is SYGVKD. CDR3 protein: CAISRNREDGYTF.

The J gene is TRBJ2-2, the V gene TRBV6-1; TCRdb picks TRBD1, but there is no DNA to check that call. Per germline, CDR1 MNHNS and CDR2 SASEGT. The CDR3 has 18 residues. CDR3: CASSAPRTPLANTGELFF.

The chain employs TRBV2 and TRBJ2-4; TCRdb's assignment of TRBD2 cannot be checked, as there is no DNA. Germline CDR1 SNHLY, CDR2 FYNNEI. This CDR3 region has 13 residues. The CDR3 is CASTGVLRGIQYF.

The rearrangement links TRBV5-1 to TRBJ2-3; TCRdb's D call of TRBD2 is untestable without DNA. Germline V gene sequence: CDR1 SGHRS, CDR2 YFSETQ. The CDR3 sequence is 17 residues long. This CDR3 reads CASSRFRSAGGTDTQYF.

The rearrangement links TRBV11-2 to TRBJ2-2; no DNA is available, so the TRBD1 call from TCRdb remains unchecked. This CDR3 is 13 amino acids long. CDR1 is SGHAT, CDR2 FQNNGV, per germline. CDR3 amino acids: CASSFPRQRELFF.

V gene TRBV12-3 or TRBV12-4 combines with J gene TRBJ2-3; TCRdb names TRBD2, which stays unverified in the absence of DNA. The CDR3 totals 16 residues. This CDR3 reads CASKQTSGRGADTQYF.

The genes are TRBV7-9 and TRBJ2-2; lacking DNA, the TRBD1 call made by TCRdb goes unchecked. This CDR3 region has 16 residues. CDR1 and CDR2 (germline): SEHNR, FQNEAQ (reference sequence). The CDR3 loop reads CASSSSTGAPTGELFF.

Here the CDR3 reads CASSSPLDTQYF. V is TRBV5-1 and J is TRBJ2-3. The CDR3 sequence is 12 residues long. Germline V CDR1 and CDR2: SGHRS, YFSETQ.